This T cell receptor (beta chain) was identified in a study of T cells in narcolepsy. The overall study: Patients with NT1 or NT2 and healthy control donors were enrolled. Study findings and constraints: In some patient and control memory CD4+ samples, autoreactive clones were absent. Same-patient CSF and blood CD4+ T cell clonotypes included HCRT-specific and TRIB2-specific autoreactive ones. Healthy controls reportedly lacked the autoreactive clonotypes serially found in patients' blood.

Per the germline V gene, CDR1 is SGHDN and CDR2 is FVKESK. CDR3 size: 13 residues. J gave up 4 bases and V 6 bases, and 4 bases lay outside the gene matches. As concerns this clone: The antigen remains undetermined.

Generated by immunoSEQ multiplex PCR, the TCRdb table keeps only in-frame clones and is missing some. Here the sample spans approximately 32,000 clones, about nine tenths being singletons. The J gene is TRBJ2-7, the V gene TRBV14; 9 positions agree with TRBD2. The TCR sequence derives from a human donor with narcolepsy. The source material was CD45RA- memory CD4+ T cells from PBMCs. The CDR3 is CASSGLASYEQYF. The CDR3 DNA is TGTGCCAGCAGTGGACTAGCGTCGTACGAGCAGTACTTC.